One sample yielded the 31 T cell receptor beta chains listed below, sequenced in a study of blood T cell repertoires in COVID-19 (dated by TCRdb to the early 2020s). Library construction relied on the immunoSEQ multiplex PCR assay. TCRdb limited this immuneACCESS table to in-frame rearrangements with V and J called. A share of clones is missing; checked studies link under half to unresolved V genes, and the rest is unexplained. The sample yields about 100,000 clones; around four fifths were counted once. The ten biggest clones cover 20% to 30% of the sample. The sequencing input was peripheral blood. The receptors derive from a man in his sixties with acute or convalescent COVID-19.

The rearrangement uses TRBV7-2 and TRBJ2-2; TRBD1 matches at 7 bases. In germline, CDR1 is SGHTA, CDR2 FQGNSA. This CDR3 contains 18 residues. The ends lost 4 bases at V and 2 bases at J; junction bases unmatched: 13. CDR3 protein: CASSSETGTEKNTGELFF. The CDR3 DNA reads TGTGCCAGCAGCTCAGAAACCGGGACAGAAAAAAACACCGGGGAGCTGTTTTTT.

The V and J genes are TRBV7-2 and TRBJ1-2, with TRBD1 as a possible D gene (6 bases). The CDR3 consists of 13 residues. Trimming took off 5 bases at V and 8 bases at J, with 15 bases between the two ends. CDR1 is SGHTA, CDR2 FQGNSA, per germline. DNA of the CDR3: TGTGCCAGCAGCCCCAGTCGGACAGAAGGCTACACCTTC. Its protein is CASSPSRTEGYTF.

The genes are TRBV10-3 and TRBJ1-1; D might be TRBD1 (6 bases). The CDR3 has 13 amino acids. V lost 8 bases, J lost 1 base, and 11 bases lay in between. CDR1 is ENHRY and CDR2 is SYGVKD in the germline V gene. CDR3 amino acids: CAIGGWANTEAFF. The CDR3 DNA reads as TGTGCCATCGGGGGCTGGGCGAACACTGAAGCTTTCTTT.

The chain is built from TRBV9 and TRBJ1-2, with D possibly TRBD1 on 6 matching bases. The CDR3 sequence is 15 residues long. Trimming took 1 base from V and 5 from J, leaving 15 bases between them. The germline gives CDR1 SGDLS, CDR2 YYNGEE. The DNA for the CDR3 is TGTGCCAGCAGCGTATATGACAGGATGGAGTATGGCTACACCTTC. It translates to CASSVYDRMEYGYTF.

V usage is TRBV5-4 and J usage is TRBJ1-1, with D unclear. Deletions cut 0 bases from V and 4 bases from J, with 10 bases between. This CDR3 is built from 14 residues. Germline V gene lookup returns CDR1 SGHNT and CDR2 YYREEE (reference sequence). The CDR3 DNA is TGTGCCAGCAGCTTGGACAGCTTCGGCACTGAAGCTTTCTTT. It yields the protein CASSLDSFGTEAFF.

The V gene is TRBV7-9, the J gene TRBJ2-1; 10 bases map to TRBD2. The CDR3 covers 13 residues. V was clipped by 1 base and J by 10 bases; unmatched bases: 1. Germline values: CDR1 SEHNR, CDR2 FQNEAQ (reference sequence). CDR3 sequence reads: CASSLELAGEQFF. DNA for the CDR3: TGTGCCAGCAGCTTAGAACTAGCGGGGGAGCAGTTCTTC.

The chain joins TRBV7-2 to TRBJ2-5; TRBD2 matches 13 bases. The V gene end was trimmed by 5 bases and the J gene end by 5 bases; junction bases not matched to a gene: 11. The CDR3 covers 17 residues. Germline V CDR1 and CDR2: SGHTA, FQGNSA. CDR3 nucleotides: TGTGCCAGCAGCATAAGGACTAGCGGGAGTGGTCGGGAGACCCAGTACTTC. Amino acids: CASSIRTSGSGRETQYF.

This rearrangement joins TRBV7-2 to TRBJ1-5; no reliable D call. This CDR3 has 15 amino acids. With 1 base removed from V and 0 bases from J, the gap between germline ends came to 7 bases. Germline V CDR1 and CDR2: SGHTA, FQGNSA. The CDR3 reads CASSLDGVSNQPQHF. CDR3 in DNA: TGTGCCAGCAGCTTAGACGGGGTTAGCAATCAGCCCCAGCATTTT.

CDR3 DNA sequence: TGCAGCGTTGAATCTTCAGGGGATGAAAAACTGTTTTTT. This codes for CSVESSGDEKLFF. V is TRBV29-1 and J is TRBJ1-4, with a tentative D call TRBD1 (6 bases). The CDR3 runs 13 residues. Germline V gene lookup returns CDR1 SQVTM and CDR2 ANQGSEA. V lost 2 bases and J lost 6, with 10 bases in between.

CDR3 amino acids: CASSPAGDATGELFF. CDR3 DNA: TGTGCCAGCTCACCCGCGGGGGACGCCACCGGGGAGCTGTTTTTT. The V and J genes are TRBV18 and TRBJ2-2; 7 bases match TRBD2. Germline V gene lookup returns CDR1 KGHSH and CDR2 LQKENI. The CDR3 runs 15 residues. With V trimmed by 3 bases and J by 4 bases, 5 bases remained unmatched.

This chain joins TRBV7-9 and TRBJ2-3, with D maybe TRBD1 (6 bases). Germline values: CDR1 SEHNR, CDR2 FQNEAQ (reference sequence). The CDR3 is made up of 16 amino acids. The V end lost 6 bases, the J end lost 7 bases, and 23 bases lay between the germline ends. The CDR3 sequence: CASRIGGTGPRNTQYF. Here the CDR3 DNA reads TGTGCCAGCAGAATAGGGGGTACAGGGCCGAGGAATACGCAGTATTTT.

The chain couples TRBV2 to TRBJ1-6; D remains ambiguous. From germline, CDR1 is SNHLY and CDR2 FYNNEI. The V and J ends lost 2 bases and 10 bases respectively, with 15 bases between them. This CDR3 region has 15 residues. The chain's CDR3 is CASSETSQDESPLHF. In nucleotides, the CDR3 is TGTGCCAGCAGTGAAACTAGCCAGGACGAGTCACCCCTCCACTTT.

The J gene is TRBJ2-1, the V gene TRBV27, with 8 bases identical to TRBD2. J lost 9 bases, V lost 7 bases, and 8 bases had no gene match. The germline CDR1 and CDR2 sequences are MNHEY and SMNVEV (reference sequence). This CDR3 contains 13 residues. The CDR3: CASKTSGSVEQFF. For the CDR3, the DNA is TGTGCCAGCAAAACGAGCGGGAGCGTTGAGCAGTTCTTC.

The chain recombines TRBV7-6 with TRBJ1-1; TRBD1 agrees at 7 bases. This CDR3 contains 16 residues. Germline V gives CDR1 SGHVS, CDR2 FNYEAQ. V shed 1 base and J 1 base; nucleotides not matched to a gene: 6. DNA of the CDR3: TGTGCCAGCAGCTTAGTACAGGGGCCGACGAACACTGAAGCTTTCTTT. Protein: CASSLVQGPTNTEAFF.

The chain couples TRBV19 to TRBJ2-7; 8 bases align to TRBD1. The CDR3 contains 15 residues. V shed 5 bases and J 6 bases; nucleotides not matched to a gene: 12. Germline V gene data show CDR1 as LNHDA and CDR2 as SQIVND (reference sequence). CDR3 coding DNA: TGTGCCAGTAGTCACGACAGGGGCCTCGGCGGCGAGCAGTACTTC. As protein: CASSHDRGLGGEQYF.

The chain combines TRBV5-1 with TRBJ2-3; D might be TRBD2 (5 bases). Germline V lookup: CDR1 SGHRS, CDR2 YFSETQ. The CDR3 covers 16 residues. V was trimmed by 0 bases and J by 2 bases, leaving 13 bases between them. The CDR3 protein is CASSLGREPNTDTQYF. The CDR3 nucleotides are TGCGCCAGCAGCTTGGGTAGGGAGCCGAACACAGATACGCAGTATTTT.

The chain employs TRBV3-1 (or the pseudogene TRBV3-2) and TRBJ2-2; 13 nucleotides line up with TRBD2. The V gene's germline CDR1 is LGHDT and CDR2 YNNKEL (reference sequence). The CDR3 totals 16 residues. V shed 5 bases, J shed 1 base, and the junction held 1 base outside the gene matches. CDR3 sequence reads: CASSWTSGRNTGELFF. The DNA of the CDR3 is TGTGCCAGCAGCTGGACTAGCGGGAGGAACACCGGGGAGCTGTTTTTT.

CDR3 coding DNA: TGTGCCAGCAGCTTGTCGGTGGCAGGGTTGGAGACCCAGTACTTC. This sequence encodes CASSLSVAGLETQYF. The chain links TRBV5-5 to TRBJ2-5; tentatively, D is TRBD1 (5 bases). This CDR3 region has 15 residues. CDR1 and CDR2 (germline): SGHKS, YYEKEE (reference sequence). Between the trimmed V and J ends, which lost 1 base and 5 bases, there was a span of 15 bases.

The chain recombines TRBV2 with TRBJ1-6; possible D gene TRBD1, 6 bases. V lost 6 bases and J lost 9, with 6 bases in between. CDR1 is SNHLY, CDR2 FYNNEI, per germline. The CDR3 has 11 amino acids. CDR3 coding DNA: TGTGCCAGCAGAGGGGGTTCACCCCTCCACTTT. Amino acid sequence: CASRGGSPLHF.

V and J are TRBV7-8 and TRBJ2-2, with D possibly TRBD1 on 5 matching bases. V was cut by 5 bases and J by 0 bases, with 10 bases left in between. CDR1 is SGHVS, CDR2 FQNEAQ, per germline. The CDR3 covers 15 residues. CDR3 amino acids: CASSPGLPNTGELFF. The DNA of the CDR3 is TGTGCCAGCAGCCCAGGGTTACCGAACACCGGGGAGCTGTTTTTT. The full variable domain, rest sourced from reference TRBV7-8 and TRBJ2-2, is GAGVSQSPRYKVAKRGQDVALRCDPISGHVSLFWYQQALGQGPEFLTYFQNEAQLDKSGLPSDRFFAERPEGSVSTLKIQRTQQEDSAVYLCASSPGLPNTGELFFGEGSRLTVL.

V and J are TRBV5-4 and TRBJ1-5; TRBD1 matches 11 bases. Germline CDR1 reads SGHNT; CDR2 reads YYREEE (reference sequence). CDR3 length: 18 residues. After removal of 0 bases from V and 4 bases from J, the junction contained 9 bases not matched to a gene. The CDR3 DNA reads TGTGCCAGCAGCTTGGGGACAGGGGGCGCTTTGAATAATCAGCCCCAGCATTTT. It yields the protein CASSLGTGGALNNQPQHF.

This chain joins TRBV5-1 and TRBJ2-7; the match to TRBD2 covers 10 bases. CDR3 length: 16 amino acids. Trimming at V came to 4 bases and at J to 0 bases, leaving 7 bases not matched to a gene. Germline CDR1 SGHRS, CDR2 YFSETQ. CDR3 sequence reads: CASSGFSGRSSYEQYF. The CDR3 nucleotides read TGCGCCAGCAGCGGGTTTAGCGGGAGGAGCTCCTACGAGCAGTACTTC.

This clone is a singleton in its sample. This rearrangement joins TRBV2 to TRBJ1-1, with TRBD1 matching 9 bases. CDR1 is SNHLY and CDR2 is FYNNEI in the germline V gene. V trimming: 5 bases; J trimming: 7 bases; junction bases outside the gene matches: 5. This CDR3 is built from 13 residues. The CDR3 reads CASSSDRGIEAFF. The DNA for the CDR3 is TGTGCCAGCAGTTCTGACAGGGGGATTGAAGCTTTCTTT.

The CDR3 loop is CASSLKLAGVSYEQYF. The CDR3 nucleotides are TGTGCCAGCAGCTTAAAGCTAGCGGGAGTATCCTACGAGCAGTACTTC. V gene TRBV11-3 combines with J gene TRBJ2-7; 10 bases line up with TRBD2. The CDR3 runs to 16 residues. Germline V gene sequence: CDR1 SGHNT, CDR2 YENEEA. The J segment lost 1 base and the V segment lost 2 bases, leaving 5 bases of the junction unmatched.

The chain employs TRBV28 and TRBJ1-3; 7 nucleotides agree with TRBD1. Germline-derived CDR1 and CDR2 are MDHEN and SYDVKM. After removal of 6 bases from V and 2 bases from J, the junction contained 7 bases not matched to a gene. This CDR3 is 15 amino acids long. CDR3 coding DNA: TGTGCCAGCAGCCCTGTTCAGGGGGCTGGAAACACCATATATTTT. Protein: CASSPVQGAGNTIYF.

J is TRBJ1-1 and V is TRBV3-1 (or the pseudogene TRBV3-2); TRBD1 matches 7 bases. The CDR3 is 14 residues long. Germline CDR1 and CDR2: LGHDT and YNNKEL (reference sequence). With V trimmed by 5 bases and J by 3 bases, 6 bases remained unmatched. Here the CDR3 reads CASSGRGRDTEAFF. CDR3 coding DNA: TGTGCCAGCAGCGGAAGGGGGCGGGACACTGAAGCTTTCTTT.

The chain couples TRBV24-1 to TRBJ2-1; 9 bases align to TRBD1. V shed 0 bases, J shed 8 bases, and the junction held 7 bases outside the gene matches. CDR1 and CDR2 (germline): KGHDR, SFDVKD. The CDR3 has 16 amino acids. DNA of the CDR3: TGTGCCACCAGTGATTTGCCCGGGACAGGGTACCATGAGCAGTTCTTC. This translates into CATSDLPGTGYHEQFF.

The chain combines TRBV7-9 with TRBJ1-2, with D perhaps matching TRBD1 (5 bases). Trimming cost V 1 base and J 4 bases, with 13 bases left between them. This CDR3 has 15 residues. CDR1 SEHNR and CDR2 FQNEAQ come from the germline V gene (reference sequence). Written as DNA, the CDR3 is TGTGCCAGCAGCTTAGTTCAGGGTGGTGCCTATGGCTACACCTTC. This sequence encodes CASSLVQGGAYGYTF.

The chain links TRBV4-1 to TRBJ2-1, with 8 bases aligning to TRBD2. The ends lost 4 bases at V and 7 bases at J; junction bases unmatched: 6. CDR3 length equals 14 residues. Germline CDR1 is MGHRA and CDR2 is YSYEKL. The CDR3 loop reads CASSPLKRENEQFF. CDR3 bases: TGCGCCAGCAGCCCCCTCAAGCGGGAGAATGAGCAGTTCTTC.

The V and J genes are TRBV11-2 and TRBJ2-5; tentatively, D is TRBD2 (7 bases). Germline V gene data show CDR1 as SGHAT and CDR2 as FQNNGV. The CDR3 has 14 amino acids. With 5 bases removed from V and 9 bases from J, the gap between germline ends came to 19 bases. In DNA, the CDR3 is TGTGCCAGCAGCAACCAAAGGGAGGGGGGGGCCCAGTACTTC. It yields the protein CASSNQREGGAQYF.

This rearrangement joins TRBV19 to TRBJ1-5; D may be TRBD1 (5 bases). The CDR3 covers 13 residues. Germline values: CDR1 LNHDA, CDR2 SQIVND (reference sequence). Trimming removed 7 bases at V and 7 bases at J, with 14 bases between. The chain's CDR3 is CASNPGQNQPQHF. The DNA for the CDR3 is TGTGCCAGTAATCCAGGGCAAAACCAGCCCCAGCATTTT.